These 32 T cell receptor beta chains were sequenced from one sample in a study of CD4+ T cells in melanoma. Assay: immunoSEQ multiplex PCR; the TCRdb copy retains only in-frame clones and omits some. The table shows 7,300 or so clones, with about 56% occurring only once. Sequenced: cells from a culture (not recorded whether cultured in vitro). These receptors were collected from a human donor with melanoma.

V is TRBV30 and J is TRBJ2-5; 12 positions match TRBD2. Germline trimming cut 2 bases from V and 5 bases from J; bases unmatched to any gene: 12. The germline CDR1 and CDR2 sequences are GTSNPN and SVGIG (reference sequence). CDR3 size: 17 residues. The CDR3 is CAWSHLAGGPGLETQYF. CDR3 nucleotide sequence: TGTGCCTGGAGTCACCTAGCGGGGGGGCCAGGGTTGGAGACCCAGTACTTC.

This clone was seen only a few times. The rearrangement links TRBV6-6 to TRBJ2-7; D remains unclear. This CDR3 contains 14 residues. The germline V and J ends were trimmed by 6 bases and 0 bases, with 12 bases remaining between them. Germline V gene data show CDR1 as MNHNY and CDR2 as SVGAGI (reference sequence). The CDR3 reads CASRSELSSYEQYF. CDR3 DNA sequence: TGTGCCAGCAGGTCGGAGCTGAGCTCCTACGAGCAGTACTTC.

The rearrangement uses TRBV6-1 and TRBJ2-1; 7 bases map to TRBD2. The germline V gene encodes CDR1 MNHNS and CDR2 SASEGT. After removal of 7 bases from V and 3 bases from J, the junction contained 9 bases not matched to a gene. The length of the CDR3 is 15 residues. CDR3 in DNA: TGTGCCAGCAACATGGGCGGGGGAGGCTACAATGAGCAGTTCTTC. Protein product: CASNMGGGGYNEQFF.

This clone is judged medium-sized. The chain joins TRBV11-2 to TRBJ1-1; TRBD1 is a possible D gene (5 bases). Trimming took off 0 bases at V and 1 base at J, with 12 bases between the two ends. The CDR3 length is 16 residues. CDR1 is SGHAT, CDR2 FQNNGV, per germline. The CDR3 spells CASSLEFGAKNTEAFF. CDR3 sequence (DNA): TGTGCCAGCAGCTTAGAATTTGGGGCCAAGAACACTGAAGCTTTCTTT.

This rearrangement joins TRBV6-5 to TRBJ2-5, with D perhaps TRBD2 (5 bases). Germline loops: CDR1 MNHEY, CDR2 SVGAGI. There are 16 residues in the CDR3. V shed 0 bases and J shed 4 bases, with 15 bases lying between them. CDR3 sequence: CASSYSTPPGSETQYF. CDR3 DNA sequence: TGTGCCAGCAGTTACTCAACCCCCCCGGGATCAGAGACCCAGTACTTC.

The table lists this clone with a few counts. The chain combines TRBV6-1 with TRBJ1-5; 7 bases are a match to TRBD1. Trimming at V came to 6 bases and at J to 0 bases, leaving 5 bases not matched to a gene. The CDR3 length is 15 residues. Germline CDR1 is MNHNS and CDR2 is SASEGT. CDR3 bases: TGTGCCAGCAGGGGGACAGCCTATAGCAATCAGCCCCAGCATTTT. It is translated as CASRGTAYSNQPQHF.

The chain carries TRBV7-3 and TRBJ2-5; D may be TRBD2 (6 bases). This CDR3 region has 14 residues. From germline, CDR1 is SGHTA and CDR2 FQGTGA. V lost 4 bases and J 2 bases, leaving 11 bases between the germline ends. The CDR3 spells CASSSSTSQETQYF. The CDR3 bases are TGTGCCAGCAGCTCCTCGACTAGTCAAGAGACCCAGTACTTC.

In regard to this clone: Compared with germline, one end of the junction differs, possibly owing to a read error. The V gene is TRBV5-1, the J gene TRBJ1-2; D possibly corresponds to TRBD1 (6 bases). The CDR3 is 15 amino acids. Germline loops: CDR1 SGHRS, CDR2 YFSETQ. For the CDR3, the DNA is TGCGCCAGCACCTTGGGGGGGGCCCGAGTAGGGGGCTACACCTTC. Translation gives CASTLGGARVGGYTF.

This clone was observed a few times. The chain joins TRBV6-5 to TRBJ1-5; possibly TRBD1 for D (6 bases). Germline CDR1 MNHEY, CDR2 SVGAGI. Trimming left V 2 bases short and J 2 bases short, with 10 bases between. The CDR3 consists of 15 residues. The CDR3, as DNA: TGTGCCAGCAGTTACATGGGGGGCGGCAATCAGCCCCAGCATTTT. It codes for CASSYMGGGNQPQHF.

The DNA for the CDR3 is TGTGCCACCAGCAAAGGGATTGAGGCTAACTATGGCTACACCTTC. Protein sequence: CATSKGIEANYGYTF. The gene calls are TRBV15 and TRBJ1-2; D gene unclear. Germline V gene data show CDR1 as LNHNV and CDR2 as YYDKDF (reference sequence). CDR3 length: 15 amino acids. The V and J ends lost 4 bases and 0 bases respectively, with 12 bases between them.

This clone showed up just a few times. This chain uses TRBV2 with TRBJ1-2, with D possibly being TRBD1 (5 bases). Trimming shortened V by 1 base and J by 12 bases, and 12 bases separated the two germline ends. Germline values: CDR1 SNHLY, CDR2 FYNNEI. This CDR3 is built from 12 residues. The CDR3 coding sequence is TGTGCCAGCAGTGAAGGGGGACCGACGAACACCTTC. It is translated as CASSEGGPTNTF.

CDR3 sequence: CSASSPDTQYF. The CDR3 DNA reads TGCAGTGCTAGTAGCCCAGATACGCAGTATTTT. The chain carries TRBV20-1 and TRBJ2-3; no clear D gene. The CDR3 loop spans 11 amino acids. Germline assignment: CDR1 DFQATT and CDR2 SNEGSKA (reference sequence). Between the trimmed V and J ends, which lost 3 bases and 4 bases, there was a span of 5 bases.

The rearrangement joins TRBV29-1 to TRBJ2-2, with D possibly matching TRBD1 (6 bases). Trimming cost V 6 bases and J 4 bases, with 15 bases left between them. Germline V gene data show CDR1 as SQVTM and CDR2 as ANQGSEA. The CDR3 consists of 14 residues. The CDR3: CSVKNRAPTGELFF. The CDR3 coding sequence is TGCAGCGTGAAGAACAGGGCTCCCACCGGGGAGCTGTTTTTT.

The V and J genes are TRBV6-5 and TRBJ1-3, with D unclear. V was clipped by 5 bases and J by 4 bases, with 9 bases between them. The V gene's germline CDR1 is MNHEY and CDR2 SVGAGI. This CDR3 is 13 amino acids long. CDR3 residues: CASSVHNGNTIYF. The CDR3 DNA reads TGTGCCAGCAGTGTCCACAACGGAAACACCATATATTTT.

The V and J genes are TRBV6-6 and TRBJ1-1; D gene ambiguous. The CDR3 spans 12 residues. The germline V gene has CDR1 MNHNY and CDR2 SVGAGI (reference sequence). Trimming removed 5 bases from V and 2 bases from J, with 6 bases in between. For the CDR3, the DNA is TGTGCCAGCAGTCCCTCTAACACTGAAGCTTTCTTT. Translated: CASSPSNTEAFF.

The gene calls are TRBV6-1 and TRBJ2-1; a possible D gene is TRBD1 (6 bases). Per germline, CDR1 MNHNS and CDR2 SASEGT. This CDR3 has 13 amino acids. Trimming shortened V by 5 bases and J by 3 bases, and 8 bases separated the two germline ends. The CDR3 loop reads CASSRQDYNEQFF. CDR3 DNA sequence: TGTGCCAGCAGTAGACAGGACTACAATGAGCAGTTCTTC.

CDR3 residues: CASSLVGLSSSGNTIYF. DNA of the CDR3: TGTGCCAGCAGCTTGGTTGGCCTGTCGAGCTCTGGAAACACCATATATTTT. V is TRBV5-6 and J is TRBJ1-3; no firm D call. CDR3 length equals 17 residues. With 0 bases removed from V and 0 bases from J, the gap between germline ends came to 13 bases. Germline loops: CDR1 SGHDT, CDR2 YYEEEE.

This clone has only a few counts. The chain couples TRBV18 to TRBJ2-7; tentatively, D is TRBD1 (6 bases). The germline V and J ends were trimmed by 2 bases and 7 bases, with 12 bases remaining between them. There are 13 residues in the CDR3. CDR1 is KGHSH, CDR2 LQKENI, per germline. The CDR3 DNA reads TGTGCCAGCTCACCAAATACAGGGCGGGAGCAGTACTTC. Its translation is CASSPNTGREQYF.

This sequence joins TRBV30 and TRBJ1-5; weak D call: TRBD1 (5 bases). The CDR3 sequence is 15 residues long. The V gene lost 2 bases and the J gene lost 3 bases, with 14 bases spanning the gap. Looked up from germline, CDR1 is GTSNPN and CDR2 is SVGIG (reference sequence). The CDR3 sequence: CAWSSTSGANQPQHF. CDR3 in DNA: TGTGCCTGGAGTTCGACGAGCGGGGCCAATCAGCCCCAGCATTTT.

The gene calls are TRBV5-1 and TRBJ2-4, with TRBD2 as a possible D gene (5 bases). The CDR3 runs 17 residues. V was pared by 0 bases and J by 1 base, with 14 bases between. CDR1 and CDR2 from the germline V gene are SGHRS and YFSETQ. The CDR3 sequence: CASSLGLRGFAKNIQYF. CDR3 nucleotide sequence: TGCGCCAGCAGCTTGGGCCTTCGGGGTTTTGCCAAAAACATTCAGTACTTC.

This chain links TRBV6-5 with TRBJ1-4, with D tentatively TRBD1 (6 bases). Germline V gene data show CDR1 as MNHEY and CDR2 as SVGAGI. The length of the CDR3 is 13 residues. The V gene lost 6 bases and the J gene lost 5 bases, with 10 bases spanning the gap. The CDR3 DNA sequence: TGTGCCAGCAGACAGGGTCCCAATGAAAAACTGTTTTTT. Residues: CASRQGPNEKLFF.

Concerning this clone itself: Germline is not matched at one junction end, which may reflect a read error. The chain couples TRBV7-7 to TRBJ2-3, with TRBD2 matching over 10 bases. Germline V gene data show CDR1 as SSHAT and CDR2 as FNYEAQ (reference sequence). The CDR3 has 13 amino acids. The CDR3 reads CASSGGGTDTQYF. The CDR3 nucleotides read TGTGCTAGCAGCGGGGGGGGCACAGATACGCAGTATTTT.

Relative to its sample, this clone is medium-sized. The rearrangement uses TRBV11-2 and TRBJ1-2; no firm D call. Trimming cost V 3 bases and J 0 bases, with 5 bases left between them. The CDR3 is made up of 13 amino acids. Germline loops: CDR1 SGHAT, CDR2 FQNNGV. The CDR3 coding sequence is TGTGCCAGCAGCTTTTTGGCTAACTATGGCTACACCTTC. This sequence encodes CASSFLANYGYTF. The entire variable domain, with the rest obtained from reference TRBV11-2 and TRBJ1-2, is as follows: EAGVAQSPRYKIIEKRQSVAFWCNPISGHATLYWYQQILGQGPKLLIQFQNNGVVDDSQLPKDRFSAERLKGVDSTLKIQPAKLEDSAVYLCASSFLANYGYTFGSGTRLTVV.

CDR3 sequence (DNA): TGTGCCAGCAGGCAACAGCGATATGGCAATCAGCCCCAGCATTTT. It is translated as CASRQQRYGNQPQHF. The rearrangement joins TRBV2 to TRBJ1-5; D is undetermined. The germline V and J ends were trimmed by 6 bases and 2 bases, with 14 bases remaining between them. The CDR3 runs to 15 residues. CDR1 and CDR2 from the germline V gene are SNHLY and FYNNEI.

The V call is TRBV10-1, the J call TRBJ2-5; 8 positions match TRBD2. Germline V gives CDR1 WNHNN, CDR2 SYGVQD (reference sequence). CDR3 length: 18 amino acids. V shed 0 bases, J shed 5 bases, and the junction held 14 bases outside the gene matches. The CDR3 DNA reads as TGCGCCAGCAGTGAGTCTCCAGCGGGGGTCTCTCTGCCGGAGACCCAGTACTTC. Translating it yields CASSESPAGVSLPETQYF.

This clone came up a few times. The V gene is TRBV11-2, the J gene TRBJ1-5; weak D call: TRBD1 (5 bases). V lost 5 bases and J lost 4, with 15 bases in between. CDR1 is SGHAT, CDR2 FQNNGV, per germline. The CDR3 covers 15 residues. Here the CDR3 reads CASSVNSGGNQPQHF. The CDR3 bases are TGTGCCAGCAGCGTGAATAGTGGGGGGAATCAGCCCCAGCATTTT.

The chain recombines TRBV4-1 with TRBJ1-5, with unresolved D. The germline V gene has CDR1 MGHRA and CDR2 YSYEKL. V was shortened by 0 bases and J by 4 bases, with 19 bases between the two germline ends. The CDR3 is 18 amino acids. The CDR3 protein is CASSQEAPAASLNQPQHF. DNA of the CDR3: TGCGCCAGCAGCCAAGAGGCCCCAGCAGCCTCCCTTAATCAGCCCCAGCATTTT.

This chain joins TRBV18 and TRBJ1-2; D possibly corresponds to TRBD1 (5 bases). Per the germline V gene, CDR1 is KGHSH and CDR2 is LQKENI. The CDR3 contains 17 residues. Trimming cost V 3 bases and J 4 bases, with 21 bases left between them. CDR3 in amino acids: CASSPVLRGQPSYGYTF. For the CDR3, the DNA is TGTGCCAGCTCACCTGTATTACGAGGACAACCGTCCTATGGCTACACCTTC. Using reference TRBV18 and TRBJ1-2 for the parts outside the CDR3, the full variable domain is NAGVMQNPRHLVRRRGQEARLRCSPMKGHSHVYWYRQLPEEGLKFMVYLQKENIIDESGMPKERFSAEFPKEGPSILRIQQVVRGDSAAYFCASSPVLRGQPSYGYTFGSGTRLTVV.

V gene TRBV4-1 combines with J gene TRBJ2-7; D is uncertain. Per the germline V gene, CDR1 is MGHRA and CDR2 is YSYEKL. There are 16 residues in the CDR3. V shed 2 bases and J shed 1 base, with 15 bases lying between them. The DNA of the CDR3 is TGCGCCAGCAGCCAAAGCCCAACGCGACTGTCCTACGAGCAGTACTTC. It is translated as CASSQSPTRLSYEQYF.

This chain links TRBV7-2 with TRBJ1-6; D is perhaps TRBD1 (5 bases). The CDR3 runs to 17 residues. CDR1 is SGHTA and CDR2 is FQGNSA in the germline V gene. V was trimmed by 3 bases and J by 7 bases, leaving 19 bases between them. The CDR3 nucleotides are TGTGCCAGCAGCTTTGCTGGCGCCGGGGGTCCGAATTCACCCCTCCACTTT. Translating gives CASSFAGAGGPNSPLHF.

This clone has only a few counts. The rearrangement joins TRBV6-1 to TRBJ2-1; the D gene could be TRBD1 or TRBD2 (7 bases each). The CDR3 loop spans 15 amino acids. Germline-derived CDR1 and CDR2 are MNHNS and SASEGT. V was trimmed by 5 bases and J by 6 bases, leaving 17 bases between them. CDR3 in DNA: TGTGCCAGCAGTAGACAGGGAGGGACTGTCAATGAGCAGTTCTTC. It yields the protein CASSRQGGTVNEQFF.

The rearrangement uses TRBV6-1 and TRBJ1-2; maybe TRBD1 (5 bases). Germline CDR1 and CDR2: MNHNS and SASEGT. The CDR3 extends over 13 amino acids. Trimming cost V 7 bases and J 8 bases, with 17 bases left between them. The CDR3 DNA reads TGTGCCAGCACCAACAGGCTCCTCGGGGGCTACACCTTC. It translates to CASTNRLLGGYTF.